Listed here are 21 T cell receptor beta chains from one sample, sequenced in a study of PD-L1 blockade in urothelial cancer. Here immunoSEQ multiplex PCR was the method, and the copy in TCRdb shows in-frame clones only, minus some. This sample has 30,000 to 40,000 clones, with roughly nine tenths found just once. Time point indicated: pretreatment peripheral blood. The material sequenced was PBMCs, taken around atezolizumab (anti-PD-L1) treatment. The receptors were gathered from a woman aged 60-70 years with urothelial cancer.

The V gene is TRBV23-1, the J gene TRBJ2-7; a possible D gene is TRBD1 (5 bases). TRBV23-1 is reported as an ORF; its role is uncertain. Trimming took 3 bases from V and 4 from J, leaving 22 bases between them. This CDR3 region has 17 residues. This CDR3 is CASSHAARVGAFYEQYF. The CDR3 region has the DNA TGCGCCAGCAGTCATGCCGCTCGGGTAGGGGCTTTTTACGAGCAGTACTTC.

The CDR3 protein is CASSATGTSSNQPQHF. The CDR3 DNA follows: TGTGCCAGCAGCGCTACCGGGACAAGTAGCAATCAGCCCCAGCATTTT. The gene calls are TRBV7-2 and TRBJ1-5; D is perhaps TRBD1 (6 bases). The CDR3 has 16 residues. Germline CDR1 is SGHTA and CDR2 is FQGNSA. The V and J ends lost 5 bases and 0 bases respectively, with 14 bases between them. The whole variable domain, filled in from reference TRBV7-2 and TRBJ1-5, reads GAGVSQSPSNKVTEKGKDVELRCDPISGHTALYWYRQSLGQGLEFLIYFQGNSAPDKSGLPSDRFSAERTGGSVSTLTIQRTQQEDSAVYLCASSATGTSSNQPQHFGDGTRLSIL.

V and J are TRBV15 and TRBJ1-1; D possibly corresponds to TRBD1 (5 bases). Looked up from germline, CDR1 is LNHNV and CDR2 is YYDKDF (reference sequence). V was pared by 1 base and J by 0 bases, with 9 bases between. There are 15 residues in the CDR3. As DNA, the CDR3 is TGTGCCACCAGCAGAGCGGGGGGGGTGAACACTGAAGCTTTCTTT. Its protein is CATSRAGGVNTEAFF.

V and J are TRBV19 and TRBJ1-1; D uncertain. Germline assignment: CDR1 LNHDA and CDR2 SQIVND (reference sequence). This CDR3 comprises 14 residues. Trimming shortened V by 7 bases and J by 3 bases, and 15 bases separated the two germline ends. This CDR3 is CASTEGGSYTEAFF. CDR3 DNA: TGTGCCAGTACCGAGGGAGGGTCATACACTGAAGCTTTCTTT.

The genes are TRBV10-3 and TRBJ2-5; unclear D gene. Deletions cut 4 bases from V and 2 bases from J, with 8 bases between. This CDR3 is 13 amino acids long. CDR1 is ENHRY and CDR2 is SYGVKD in the germline V gene. The CDR3 bases are TGTGCCATCAGTGCTGTCAGGCAAGAGACCCAGTACTTC. This codes for CAISAVRQETQYF.

The chain carries TRBV15 and TRBJ2-5; 8 nucleotides agree with TRBD1. Germline V gene lookup returns CDR1 LNHNV and CDR2 YYDKDF (reference sequence). The J segment lost 5 bases and the V segment lost 4 bases, leaving 6 bases of the junction unmatched. The CDR3 loop spans 14 amino acids. Here the CDR3 DNA reads TGTGCCACCAGCATGCCGACAGGGGAGGAGACCCAGTACTTC. This sequence encodes CATSMPTGEETQYF.

This chain links TRBV2 with TRBJ2-7; D gene uncertain. The CDR3 is 11 residues long. CDR1 SNHLY and CDR2 FYNNEI come from the germline V gene. Trimming shortened V by 6 bases and J by 3 bases, and 6 bases separated the two germline ends. The CDR3 reads CASRELYEQYF. Here the CDR3 DNA reads TGTGCCAGCAGGGAACTCTACGAGCAGTACTTC.

The chain links TRBV7-2 to TRBJ2-7; 9 bases align to TRBD1. In germline, CDR1 is SGHTA, CDR2 FQGNSA. This CDR3 comprises 15 residues. V shed 1 base, J shed 3 bases, and the junction held 4 bases outside the gene matches. The CDR3 DNA reads as TGTGCCAGCAGCTTAGAAGGGACAGGGTTCTACGAGCAGTACTTC. Protein: CASSLEGTGFYEQYF.

The rearrangement links TRBV4-3 to TRBJ1-5, with 7 positions matching TRBD1. V lost 0 bases to trimming and J lost 3 bases; unmatched junction nucleotides: 5. This CDR3 has 16 residues. CDR1 is LGHNA and CDR2 is YSLEER in the germline V gene. As DNA, the CDR3 is TGCGCCAGCAGCCAAGATTACAGGGGATACAATCAGCCCCAGCATTTT. It specifies CASSQDYRGYNQPQHF.

The chain couples TRBV5-6 to TRBJ2-3, with 10 bases fitting TRBD2. With 3 bases clipped from V and 11 bases from J, the junction kept 6 bases outside the gene matches. This CDR3 is built from 13 residues. Germline V gives CDR1 SGHDT, CDR2 YYEEEE. The CDR3 sequence: CASSSGTSVEQYF. DNA of the CDR3: TGTGCCAGCAGCTCCGGGACTAGCGTGGAGCAGTATTTT.

The sample holds one count of this clone. V is TRBV30 and J is TRBJ1-3; no definite D call. Trimming shortened V by 1 base and J by 0 bases, and 7 bases separated the two germline ends. CDR1 GTSNPN and CDR2 SVGIG come from the germline V gene (reference sequence). CDR3 size: 14 residues. The chain's CDR3 is CAWSETVSGNTIYF. CDR3 nucleotides: TGTGCCTGGAGTGAAACAGTCTCTGGAAACACCATATATTTT. Drawing the rest from reference TRBV30 and TRBJ1-3, the complete variable domain is SQTIHQWPATLVQPVGSPLSLECTVEGTSNPNLYWYRQAAGRGLQLLFYSVGIGQISSEVPQNLSASRPQDRQFILSSKKLLLSDSGFYLCAWSETVSGNTIYFGEGSWLTVV.

The chain has TRBV5-1 and TRBJ1-1; 7 positions match TRBD1. The junction had 9 bases not matched to a gene; V was cut back by 2 bases and J by 5 bases. Germline V gene sequence: CDR1 SGHRS, CDR2 YFSETQ. This CDR3 contains 15 residues. The CDR3 sequence: CASSLPTGSGTEAFF. DNA for the CDR3: TGCGCCAGCAGCTTACCGACAGGGTCGGGAACTGAAGCTTTCTTT.

The chain employs TRBV7-8 and TRBJ2-7, with D maybe TRBD1 (6 bases). The V and J ends lost 5 bases and 3 bases respectively, with 17 bases between them. Germline lookup yields CDR1 SGHVS and CDR2 FQNEAQ. The CDR3 sequence is 15 residues long. Here the CDR3 DNA reads TGTGCCAGCAGCGTAACCACTTTGGACAGCTACGAGCAGTACTTC. Protein product: CASSVTTLDSYEQYF. Full variable domain (outside the CDR3, taken from reference TRBV7-8 and TRBJ2-7): GAGVSQSPRYKVAKRGQDVALRCDPISGHVSLFWYQQALGQGPEFLTYFQNEAQLDKSGLPSDRFFAERPEGSVSTLKIQRTQQEDSAVYLCASSVTTLDSYEQYFGPGTRLTVT.

The chain employs TRBV6-5 and TRBJ2-2, with D perhaps matching TRBD1 (6 bases). Germline-derived CDR1 and CDR2 are MNHEY and SVGAGI. V was pared by 5 bases and J by 1 base, with 8 bases between. CDR3 length equals 14 residues. CDR3 bases: TGTGCCAGCAGTCAGACAGGGAACACCGGGGAGCTGTTTTTT. This translates into CASSQTGNTGELFF.

This clone was detected only once. This chain joins TRBV10-1 and TRBJ2-3, with TRBD1 matching over 9 bases. CDR3 length: 14 amino acids. The ends lost 4 bases at V and 6 bases at J; junction bases unmatched: 5. Germline CDR1 WNHNN, CDR2 SYGVQD (reference sequence). In DNA, the CDR3 is TGCGCCAGCAGTGCGGACAGGGGTTCCGATACGCAGTATTTT. Translated: CASSADRGSDTQYF.

The chain has TRBV7-8 and TRBJ2-1; possibly TRBD2 for D (5 bases). Germline lookup yields CDR1 SGHVS and CDR2 FQNEAQ. This CDR3 is built from 15 residues. Trimming left V 2 bases short and J 3 bases short, with 11 bases between. CDR3 bases: TGTGCCAGCAGCTTATATTCCGGGAACTACAATGAGCAGTTCTTC. Its translation is CASSLYSGNYNEQFF.

The CDR3 bases are TGTGCCAGCAGCTTATATCCAGGGGTTCTCTACGAGCAGTACTTC. It specifies CASSLYPGVLYEQYF. The genes are TRBV7-3 and TRBJ2-7; perhaps TRBD1 as D (6 bases). CDR1 and CDR2 (germline): SGHTA, FQGTGA. This CDR3 is built from 15 residues. V lost 2 bases and J 3 bases, leaving 14 bases between the germline ends.

The chain recombines TRBV5-4 with TRBJ2-1, with D maybe TRBD2 (5 bases). The CDR3 loop spans 14 amino acids. Trimming removed 2 bases at V and 5 bases at J, with 11 bases between. Germline values: CDR1 SGHNT, CDR2 YYREEE (reference sequence). CDR3 amino acids: CASSLDLRDNEQFF. DNA for the CDR3: TGTGCCAGCAGCTTAGACCTGAGGGACAATGAGCAGTTCTTC.

This clone occurred a few times. The chain joins TRBV5-1 to TRBJ2-3; 11 nucleotides agree with TRBD2. Losses at the gene ends were 5 bases for V and 2 bases for J; bases not matched to a gene: 4. Germline CDR1 is SGHRS and CDR2 is YFSETQ. The CDR3 is made up of 15 amino acids. For the CDR3, the DNA is TGCGCCAGCAGACAACTAGCGGGAGACACAGATACGCAGTATTTT. This encodes CASRQLAGDTDTQYF. Complete variable domain (other parts from reference TRBV5-1 and TRBJ2-3): KAGVTQTPRYLIKTRGQQVTLSCSPISGHRSVSWYQQTPGQGLQFLFEYFSETQRNKGNFPGRFSGRQFSNSRSEMNVSTLELGDSALYLCASRQLAGDTDTQYFGPGTRLTVL.

The chain combines TRBV4-1 with TRBJ2-1, with 9 bases matching TRBD2. CDR3 length: 15 amino acids. Germline-derived CDR1 and CDR2 are MGHRA and YSYEKL. V shed 8 bases, J shed 1 base, and the junction held 6 bases outside the gene matches. In nucleotides, the CDR3 is TGCGCCAGCGCGGCTCTAGCGGGGTCCTACAATGAGCAGTTCTTC. Translation: CASAALAGSYNEQFF.

The V and J genes are TRBV28 and TRBJ2-6; D not resolved. V lost 4 bases to trimming and J lost 13 bases, with 8 bases between them. The CDR3 runs to 11 residues. In germline, CDR1 is MDHEN, CDR2 SYDVKM. DNA of the CDR3: TGTGCCAGCAGTTCGGTCCAAGTCCTGACTTTC. Translated: CASSSVQVLTF.